Each of the 5 T cell receptor beta chains below was sequenced from the same sample in a study of cytomegalovirus exposure and HLA in healthy donors. PCR amplification relied on 60 Vbeta primers (plus 13 Jbeta primers). Libraries were prepared by immunoSEQ multiplex PCR; TCRdb keeps only in-frame clonotypes and omits some of them. The profile covers about 120,000 clones, with roughly 70% appearing a single time and around 3.9% taken by the ten largest. Sequencing was done on a sample of PBMCs. The source is a middle-aged woman in good health and CMV-seronegative.

The chain couples TRBV7-9 to TRBJ2-3, with 8 bases matching TRBD2. V lost 8 bases to trimming and J lost 6 bases; unmatched junction nucleotides: 16. The CDR3 spans 16 residues. Germline V gene data show CDR1 as SEHNR and CDR2 as FQNEAQ (reference sequence). This CDR3 reads CASSAGGQVPQDTQYF. The CDR3, as DNA: TGTGCCAGCTCGGCGGGGGGCCAAGTTCCGCAGGATACGCAGTATTTT.

This clone has a handful of counts. V usage is TRBV5-1 and J usage is TRBJ2-3; 8 bases match TRBD2. Looked up from germline, CDR1 is SGHRS and CDR2 is YFSETQ. The CDR3 extends over 14 amino acids. V lost 3 bases to trimming and J lost 5 bases; unmatched junction nucleotides: 5. The CDR3 reads CASSSGGTRDTQYF. In DNA, the CDR3 is TGCGCCAGCAGCTCCGGCGGGACTAGAGATACGCAGTATTTT.

The chain combines TRBV29-1 with TRBJ1-5; perhaps TRBD1 as D (6 bases). Germline loops: CDR1 SQVTM, CDR2 ANQGSEA. V lost 3 bases and J lost 1, with 22 bases in between. This CDR3 is built from 18 residues. The CDR3 is CSVEIPPRDRRSNQPQHF. Here the CDR3 DNA reads TGCAGCGTTGAGATCCCCCCCCGAGACAGGAGAAGCAATCAGCCCCAGCATTTT.

This clone has a single count. This chain connects TRBV5-6 to TRBJ2-3, with 11 nucleotides matching TRBD2. CDR1 is SGHDT and CDR2 is YYEEEE in the germline V gene. This CDR3 has 17 amino acids. V trimming: 0 bases; J trimming: 4 bases; junction bases outside the gene matches: 7. As DNA, the CDR3 is TGTGCCAGCAGCTTGGGGCGGCTAGCGGGGGGCGCAGATACGCAGTATTTT. It specifies CASSLGRLAGGADTQYF.

This clone has a handful of counts. At one boundary the junction diverges from the germline segment, which might be a read error. V and J are TRBV7-9 and TRBJ2-7, with 7 bases aligning to TRBD2. This CDR3 comprises 17 residues. The germline V gene encodes CDR1 SEHNR and CDR2 FQNEAQ (reference sequence). DNA of the CDR3: TGTTCCAGCAGCTTAGTTGGCGGCGGGAGTAGGCGCGACGAGCAGTACTTC. It translates to CSSSLVGGGSRRDEQYF.